These 24 T cell receptor beta chains came from one sample sequenced in a study of memory CD4+ T cells and cytomegalovirus serostatus. The sort gate was single viable CD3+CD4+CD8-CD45RO+ cells for memory CD4+ T cells. Method: immunoSEQ multiplex PCR; TCRdb's copy keeps in-frame clones and lacks some. The top ten hold about 4.8% of the sample, which has over 65,000 clones, about 80% seen once. The specimen was memory CD4+ T cells from blood. These receptors all come from an adult in good health and CMV-seropositive.

The CDR3 DNA reads TGTGCCAGCAGCAAAGCGGGGACCGACAGGGGCCCCTGCGACTATGGCTACACCTTC. Translated: CASSKAGTDRGPCDYGYTF. J is TRBJ1-2 and V is TRBV21-1; the table gives TRBD1 as D, unverified against the DNA. TRBV21-1 is noted as a pseudogene. This CDR3 region has 19 residues.

This rearrangement joins TRBV6-5 to TRBJ1-1; 8 bases map to TRBD1. The CDR3 is 14 residues long. V lost 5 bases, J lost 4 bases, and 6 bases stayed unmatched. In germline, CDR1 is MNHEY, CDR2 SVGAGI. The CDR3 DNA follows: TGTGCCAGCAGTAGAACTACAGGGGGCACTGAAGCTTTCTTT. Translating it yields CASSRTTGGTEAFF.

CDR3 nucleotides: TGTGCCAGCACCCTTAGTGGGGCGAATGAGCAGTTCTTC. It encodes CASTLSGANEQFF. J is TRBJ2-1 and V is TRBV2; D possibly corresponds to TRBD1 (5 bases). The CDR3 is 13 amino acids. In germline, CDR1 is SNHLY, CDR2 FYNNEI. The germline V and J ends were trimmed by 7 bases and 7 bases, with 14 bases remaining between them.

V gene TRBV10-1 combines with J gene TRBJ2-3; 7 nucleotides align to TRBD2. Germline V CDR1 and CDR2: WNHNN, SYGVQD (reference sequence). The CDR3 has 15 amino acids. V dropped 1 base and J dropped 1; count of bases not matched to a gene: 2. CDR3 residues: CASSEWSGGTDTQYF. DNA of the CDR3: TGCGCCAGCAGTGAGTGGAGCGGGGGCACAGATACGCAGTATTTT.

V is TRBV5-1 and J is TRBJ1-6, with no clear D. The CDR3 is made up of 15 amino acids. In germline, CDR1 is SGHRS, CDR2 YFSETQ. Trimming took 0 bases from V and 0 from J, leaving 4 bases between them. CDR3 region: CASSLDSSYNSPLHF. The CDR3 DNA is TGCGCCAGCAGCTTGGATAGCTCCTATAATTCACCCCTCCACTTT.

This rearrangement joins TRBV27 to TRBJ1-2, with 10 bases aligning to TRBD1. Germline CDR1 is MNHEY and CDR2 is SMNVEV (reference sequence). Losses at the gene ends were 3 bases for V and 8 bases for J; bases not matched to a gene: 9. The CDR3 runs to 15 residues. The CDR3 region has the DNA TGTGCCAGCAGTTTGACAGGGGGCGAATCGGGCGGCTACACCTTC. This gives the protein CASSLTGGESGGYTF.

The CDR3 region is CASSLGDRDIETQYF. The CDR3 nucleotides read TGTGCCAGCAGCTTAGGGGACAGGGATATTGAGACCCAGTACTTC. This chain joins TRBV11-2 and TRBJ2-5; TRBD1 agrees at 9 bases. Germline loops: CDR1 SGHAT, CDR2 FQNNGV. The CDR3 is 15 amino acids. V gave up 1 base and J gave up 5 bases; unmatched junction bases: 5. The full variable domain, completed using reference TRBV11-2 and TRBJ2-5, is EAGVAQSPRYKIIEKRQSVAFWCNPISGHATLYWYQQILGQGPKLLIQFQNNGVVDDSQLPKDRFSAERLKGVDSTLKIQPAKLEDSAVYLCASSLGDRDIETQYFGPGTRLLVL.

The V call is TRBV4-3, the J call TRBJ2-3; D ambiguous. Germline loops: CDR1 LGHNA, CDR2 YSLEER. The CDR3 consists of 16 residues. Trimming left V 0 bases short and J 2 bases short, with 12 bases between. The CDR3 spells CASSQDATTPTDTQYF. For the CDR3, the DNA is TGCGCCAGCAGCCAAGATGCCACTACCCCCACAGATACGCAGTATTTT.

This clone was counted a few times. The chain combines TRBV19 with TRBJ1-1, with 11 bases that match TRBD1. This CDR3 contains 14 residues. Per germline, CDR1 LNHDA and CDR2 SQIVND (reference sequence). J was trimmed by 7 bases and V by 5 bases; bases with no gene match: 6. CDR3 nucleotide sequence: TGTGCCAGTAGTGGGGACAGGGGGAGGATTGAAGCTTTCTTT. The encoded protein is CASSGDRGRIEAFF.

The genes are TRBV6-4 and TRBJ2-3; D may correspond to TRBD1 or TRBD2 (5 bases each). Germline CDR1 and CDR2: MRHNA and SNTAGT. This CDR3 has 16 amino acids. With 6 bases removed from V and 0 bases from J, the gap between germline ends came to 16 bases. CDR3: CASSLTGTESTDTQYF. The CDR3 bases are TGTGCCAGCAGCCTGACCGGGACGGAGAGCACAGATACGCAGTATTTT.

The gene calls are TRBV6-6 and TRBJ2-7, with D possibly matching TRBD1 (5 bases). Per germline, CDR1 MNHNY and CDR2 SVGAGI (reference sequence). The V end lost 10 bases, the J end lost 1 base, and 17 bases lay between the germline ends. The CDR3 has 14 amino acids. The CDR3 DNA follows: TGTGCCACATCCTACCAGGGTCAGTCCTACGAGCAGTACTTC. Amino acids: CATSYQGQSYEQYF.

The chain has TRBV28 and TRBJ1-2; 7 bases match TRBD1. This CDR3 is 15 amino acids long. Germline V CDR1 and CDR2: MDHEN, SYDVKM. V dropped 3 bases and J dropped 3; count of bases not matched to a gene: 7. The CDR3 region is CASSFSRGKDYGYTF. The CDR3 DNA sequence: TGTGCCAGCAGTTTCAGCAGGGGGAAAGACTATGGCTACACCTTC.

This chain joins TRBV30 and TRBJ1-6, with 8 bases aligning to TRBD1. The germline gives CDR1 GTSNPN, CDR2 SVGIG (reference sequence). Trimming took 3 bases from V and 8 from J; bases not matched to a gene: 6. The CDR3 extends over 14 amino acids. This CDR3 is CAWSDRGTDSPLHF. The CDR3 DNA follows: TGTGCCTGGAGCGACAGGGGAACCGATTCACCCCTCCACTTT.

This clone was counted between two and nine times. This chain connects TRBV5-1 to TRBJ2-1, with 8 bases lining up with TRBD2. CDR3 length: 15 amino acids. V lost 6 bases, J lost 4 bases, and 9 bases stayed unmatched. Germline CDR1 and CDR2: SGHRS and YFSETQ. The chain's CDR3 is CASTVAASGYNEQFF. The CDR3 DNA sequence: TGCGCCAGCACCGTCGCGGCTAGCGGGTACAATGAGCAGTTCTTC.

A few counts support this clone. The chain uses TRBV10-3 and TRBJ2-5; 16 bases map to TRBD2. The CDR3 sequence is 16 residues long. J gave up 3 bases and V 6 bases, and 4 bases lay outside the gene matches. Germline V lookup: CDR1 ENHRY, CDR2 SYGVKD. This chain's CDR3 is CAIRGTSGGAKETQYF. The CDR3 bases are TGTGCCATCAGGGGGACTAGCGGGGGGGCGAAAGAGACCCAGTACTTC.

This chain links TRBV6-5 with TRBJ1-2; D is uncertain. Germline V gene sequence: CDR1 MNHEY, CDR2 SVGAGI. CDR3 length: 13 residues. Trimming cost V 6 bases and J 6 bases, with 14 bases left between them. The DNA for the CDR3 is TGTGCCAGCAGCCTATCTCTTTCCGATGGCTACACCTTC. Its translation: CASSLSLSDGYTF.

The gene calls are TRBV14 and TRBJ2-1; TRBD2 matches 10 bases. The CDR3 runs 16 residues. V lost 4 bases, J lost 5 bases, and 8 bases stayed unmatched. Germline loops: CDR1 SGHDN, CDR2 FVKESK. The chain's CDR3 is CASSRRLAGFDNEQFF. The DNA for the CDR3 is TGTGCCAGCAGCCGAAGACTAGCGGGCTTTGACAATGAGCAGTTCTTC.

V usage is TRBV7-3 and J usage is TRBJ2-2; D gene unclear. This CDR3 region has 15 residues. The ends were cut back, 5 bases at V and 0 bases at J, with 10 bases in the middle. The V gene's germline CDR1 is SGHTA and CDR2 FQGTGA. The chain's CDR3 is CASSPSLTNTGELFF. CDR3 bases: TGTGCCAGCAGCCCCTCCCTTACGAACACCGGGGAGCTGTTTTTT.

The chain employs TRBV7-9 and TRBJ1-1; 8 bases align to TRBD1. Losses at the gene ends were 8 bases for V and 4 bases for J; bases not matched to a gene: 3. Germline loops: CDR1 SEHNR, CDR2 FQNEAQ (reference sequence). The CDR3 length is 12 residues. For the CDR3, the DNA is TGTGCCAGCGGACAGGGCTTCACTGAAGCTTTCTTT. The encoded protein is CASGQGFTEAFF.

The chain is built from TRBV7-3 and TRBJ2-1, with a possible D match to TRBD1 (5 bases). Trimming shortened V by 1 base and J by 10 bases, and 11 bases separated the two germline ends. The CDR3 is made up of 13 amino acids. Germline CDR1 is SGHTA and CDR2 is FQGTGA. CDR3 loop: CASSLMIQDEQFF. The CDR3 region has the DNA TGTGCCAGCAGCTTAATGATACAGGACGAGCAGTTCTTC.

This chain links TRBV6-5 with TRBJ2-2; possible D gene TRBD1, 5 bases. Germline CDR1 reads MNHEY; CDR2 reads SVGAGI. The ends were cut back, 2 bases at V and 6 bases at J, with 10 bases in the middle. CDR3 size: 14 residues. The CDR3 sequence: CASSYDSRAGELFF. The CDR3 DNA follows: TGTGCCAGCAGTTACGACAGTAGAGCCGGGGAGCTGTTTTTT.

V gene TRBV9 combines with J gene TRBJ2-1; D not certain. CDR1 is SGDLS, CDR2 YYNGEE, per germline. Deletions cut 1 base from V and 7 bases from J, with 12 bases between. The CDR3 is made up of 14 amino acids. CDR3 in DNA: TGTGCCAGCAGCGTAAGCCCCCAGGAAAATGAGCAGTTCTTC. Translated: CASSVSPQENEQFF.

The chain combines TRBV6-5 with TRBJ2-3; D unresolved. Deletions cut 3 bases from V and 5 bases from J, with 9 bases between. CDR1 and CDR2 (germline): MNHEY, SVGAGI. This CDR3 has 13 amino acids. This CDR3 is CASSYRTGDTQYF. The CDR3 nucleotides are TGTGCCAGCAGTTATAGGACGGGAGATACGCAGTATTTT.

This clone was detected many times. The chain has TRBV5-4 and TRBJ1-3; 7 bases align to TRBD1. This CDR3 comprises 15 residues. V lost 4 bases and J lost 2; bases outside the gene matches: 6. CDR1 SGHNT and CDR2 YYREEE come from the germline V gene (reference sequence). CDR3 nucleotides: TGTGCCAGCAGCGGAAGACAGGGCCCTGGAAACACCATATATTTT. Protein sequence: CASSGRQGPGNTIYF.